These T cell receptor beta chains were read from a single sample in a study of Ad26.COV2.S vaccination and SARS-CoV-2 variants. Measured with immunoSEQ multiplex PCR; TCRdb has only the in-frame clones, and not every one. The table includes 320,000 or so clones, roughly 90% detected once. Sample: peripheral blood, taken in a trial of Ad26.COV2.S vaccine versus placebo. The receptors here all came from a person between 18 and 60 years old who received the Ad26.COV2.S COVID-19 vaccine or a placebo. CDR3s include the opening cysteine and the closing phenylalanine or tryptophan. A D gene is named only where the DNA matches it firmly. Clone size appears in some rows only: once, few, many, or a class for an expanded clone.

J,D,V,size,DNA,CDR3
TRBJ1-3,NA,TRBV7-6,NA,TGTGCCAGCAGCTTACAGGGCATTGCTGGAAACACCATATATTTT,CASSLQGIAGNTIYF
TRBJ2-2,NA,TRBV7-9,NA,TGTGCCAGCAGGATCGGGGAGCTGTTTTTT,CASRIGELFF
TRBJ2-3,NA,TRBV5-1,NA,TGCGCCAGCAGTGGTCAAGGGGGAGCTAGGTTCACAGATACGCAGTATTTT,CASSGQGGARFTDTQYF
TRBJ2-3,NA,TRBV7-3,NA,TGTGCCAGCACCACGGGGCCCCTAGGGGGAGATACGCAGTATTTT,CASTTGPLGGDTQYF
TRBJ2-1,NA,TRBV7-2,NA,TGTGCCAGCAGCTTAGGTATGACCATTGAGCAGTTCTTC,CASSLGMTIEQFF
TRBJ1-5,TRBD1,TRBV3-1/TRBV3-2,NA,TGTGCCAGCAGCCAAGATCGTGGGACAGGGGTTCAGCCCCAGCATTTT,CASSQDRGTGVQPQHF
TRBJ2-3,TRBD1,TRBV6-5,NA,TGTGCCAGCAGTCTAACAGGGGGCACAGATACGCAGTATTTT,CASSLTGGTDTQYF
TRBJ1-3,NA,TRBV4-3,NA,TGCGCCAGCAGCCCGCGGGTGAAAGGAAACACCATATATTTT,CASSPRVKGNTIYF
TRBJ1-6,NA,TRBV18,NA,TGTGCCAGCTCACCCTTGAATTCACCCCTCCACTTT,CASSPLNSPLHF
TRBJ2-2,TRBD2,TRBV13,NA,TGTGCCAGCAGCTCATTTCCTAGCGGGGGGCCCGGGGAGCTGTTTTTT,CASSSFPSGGPGELFF
TRBJ2-1,NA,TRBV10-3,NA,TGTGCCATCGCTGAATTTAGCCCAACCAGCTCCTACAATGAGCAGTTCTTC,CAIAEFSPTSSYNEQFF
TRBJ2-2,NA,TRBV13,NA,TGTGCCAGCAGCTTAGGAGGGTGGAATAACGCCGGGGAGCTGTTTTTT,CASSLGGWNNAGELFF
TRBJ1-4,TRBD1,TRBV5-1,NA,TGCGCCAGCAGCTTGGGGGGACAGGGCAGGTATGAAAAACTGTTTTTT,CASSLGGQGRYEKLFF
TRBJ1-3,NA,TRBV7-2,NA,TGTGCCAGCAGCGCCCAAGCCGGGGGAGGAAACACCATATATTTT,CASSAQAGGGNTIYF
TRBJ1-1,NA,TRBV11-2,NA,TGTGCCAGCAGCTTAGTGAGGTCCGGCAACGACACTGAAGCTTTCTTT,CASSLVRSGNDTEAFF
TRBJ1-2,NA,TRBV18,NA,TGTGCCAGCTCACCTTACCAAGAAGGCTACACCTTC,CASSPYQEGYTF
TRBJ2-1,NA,TRBV7-8,NA,TGTGCCAGCAGCTTAACGACTACCCCAGGGAGTGAGCAGTTCTTC,CASSLTTTPGSEQFF
TRBJ2-2,NA,TRBV5-1,NA,TGCGCCAGCAGCTTGATGGGGGAGCTGTTTTTT,CASSLMGELFF
TRBJ1-1,NA,TRBV27,NA,TGTGCCAGCAGCTTCGCGGGGAACACTGAAGCTTTCTTT,CASSFAGNTEAFF
TRBJ2-3,NA,TRBV11-2,NA,TGTGCCAGCAGCTTGGACATCGCTAGCACAGATACGCAGTATTTT,CASSLDIASTDTQYF
TRBJ1-2,TRBD1,TRBV18,NA,TGTGCCAGCTCACAAACCGGACAGGGCGGTGGCTACACCTTC,CASSQTGQGGGYTF
TRBJ1-2,NA,TRBV6-5,NA,TGTGCCAGCAGTTACTCGATGTCCTCTAACTATGGCTACACCTTC,CASSYSMSSNYGYTF
TRBJ1-1,TRBD1,TRBV19,NA,TGTGCCAGTAGTATTTACAACTCCCAGGGGGACAGGCCGATTGAAGCTTTCTTT,CASSIYNSQGDRPIEAFF
TRBJ2-1,NA,TRBV7-2,NA,TGTGCCAGCAGCTTAGCGGTGTCACAGAAAAATGAGCAGTTCTTC,CASSLAVSQKNEQFF
TRBJ1-6,TRBD1,TRBV11-2,NA,TGTGCCAGCAGCATGACAGGGGCGGCCCCTTTGACAGGTTCACCCCTCCACTTT,CASSMTGAAPLTGSPLHF
TRBJ2-3,NA,TRBV18,NA,TGTGCCAGCTCACCACTCACCGGATCCAACACAGATACGCAGTATTTT,CASSPLTGSNTDTQYF
TRBJ2-2,NA,TRBV7-8,NA,TGTGCCAGCAGCTATCGGACCCTTAACACCGGGGAGCTGTTTTTT,CASSYRTLNTGELFF
TRBJ2-3,TRBD2,TRBV5-4,NA,TGTGCCAGCAGCTCGTTACTAGCGGGAGTTTCAGATACGCAGTATTTT,CASSSLLAGVSDTQYF
TRBJ1-5,TRBD1,TRBV27,few,TGTGCCAGCCGGGACAGAGTGAATCAGCCCCAGCATTTT,CASRDRVNQPQHF
TRBJ2-1,NA,TRBV7-3,NA,TGTGCCAGCAGCCGCGGGCAGTACTCCTACAATGAGCAGTTCTTC,CASSRGQYSYNEQFF
TRBJ2-3,NA,TRBV4-3,NA,TGCGCCAGCAGTCTTATGGCAGCCGGTTCTGGAGATACGCAGTATTTT,CASSLMAAGSGDTQYF
TRBJ1-2,NA,TRBV7-6,NA,TGTGCCAGCAGCTTAGGAGGACCCAAATCGGGCTACACCTTC,CASSLGGPKSGYTF
TRBJ1-1,NA,TRBV10-2,NA,TGCGCCACAAAACGGCGGGGGAGCACTGAAGCTTTCTTT,CATKRRGSTEAFF
TRBJ1-1,NA,TRBV6-5,NA,TGTGCCAGCAGTCACGAATGGGGTGACACTGAAGCTTTCTTT,CASSHEWGDTEAFF
TRBJ2-2,NA,TRBV4-1,NA,TGCGCCAGCAGCCAGGGGTCCATAGCGACCGGGGAGCTGTTTTTT,CASSQGSIATGELFF
TRBJ2-3,NA,TRBV6-5,NA,TGTGCCAGCAGGCCGACAGAGACCACAGATACGCAGTATTTT,CASRPTETTDTQYF
TRBJ2-3,TRBD2,TRBV6-6,once,TGTGCCAGCAGTACTCGACTAGCGGGTAAAACAGATACGCAGTATTTT,CASSTRLAGKTDTQYF
TRBJ2-3,NA,TRBV10-1,NA,TGCGCCAGCAGTGAGTTTCTAGGGGCGTTTAGCACAGATACGCAGTATTTT,CASSEFLGAFSTDTQYF
TRBJ1-1,NA,TRBV7-9,NA,TGTGCCAGCAGCACTTCCCGGGGTCTTTCTGAAGCTTTCTTT,CASSTSRGLSEAFF
TRBJ1-1,TRBD1,TRBV6-5,NA,TGTGCCAGCAGGAAAAACAGGGGGGAGACCACTGAAGCTTTCTTT,CASRKNRGETTEAFF
TRBJ1-1,NA,TRBV28,NA,TGTGCCAGCAGTTTAAATCCCACTGAAGCTTTCTTT,CASSLNPTEAFF
TRBJ1-5,TRBD1,TRBV4-2,once,TGTGCCAGCAGCCACCTCGGACAGGGAGGGGATCAGCCCCAGCATTTT,CASSHLGQGGDQPQHF
TRBJ2-3,TRBD2,TRBV18,NA,TGTGCCAGCTCACCGCTGGGGCGACTAGCGGGAGTCACAGATACGCAGTATTTT,CASSPLGRLAGVTDTQYF
TRBJ1-2,NA,TRBV7-2,NA,TGTGCCAGCAGCTTAGAAGGGACATATGGCTACACCTTC,CASSLEGTYGYTF